Listed here are 24 T cell receptor beta chains from one sample, sequenced in a study of CD4 T cells in relation to SARS-CoV-2 and coronaviruses. Unexposed donor CD4+ T cells date from about 2011-2019, before the COVID-19 pandemic. TCRdb keeps only in-frame clones here, not all; method: immunoSEQ multiplex PCR. The sample includes roughly 57,000 clones, approximately 90% of them seen just once. The sample comprised memory CD4+ T cells from PBMCs. The receptors were sampled from a human donor in good health.

J is TRBJ2-2 and V is TRBV9; TRBD1 agrees at 7 bases. This CDR3 is 15 amino acids long. Germline V lookup: CDR1 SGDLS, CDR2 YYNGEE. The J segment lost 4 bases and the V segment lost 0 bases, leaving 3 bases of the junction unmatched. In nucleotides, the CDR3 is TGTGCCAGCAGCGTAGTACAGGGGCCCACCGGGGAGCTGTTTTTT. Protein product: CASSVVQGPTGELFF. The full variable domain, in which reference TRBV9 and TRBJ2-2 provide the parts outside the CDR3, is DSGVTQTPKHLITATGQRVTLRCSPRSGDLSVYWYQQSLDQGLQFLIQYYNGEERAKGNILERFSAQQFPDLHSELNLSSLELGDSALYFCASSVVQGPTGELFFGEGSRLTVL.

The CDR3 DNA follows: TGTGCCACCAGCAGCTTCCGCACAGATACGCAGTATTTT. Translation gives CATSSFRTDTQYF. The V gene is TRBV15, the J gene TRBJ2-3; D gene ambiguous. This CDR3 contains 13 residues. Germline-derived CDR1 and CDR2 are LNHNV and YYDKDF (reference sequence). Trimming took 3 bases from V and 1 from J, leaving 5 bases between them. Variable domain in full (rest from reference TRBV15 and TRBJ2-3): DAMVIQNPRYQVTQFGKPVTLSCSQTLNHNVMYWYQQKSSQAPKLLFHYYDKDFNNEADTPDNFQSRRPNTSFCFLDIRSPGLGDTAMYLCATSSFRTDTQYFGPGTRLTVL.

This rearrangement joins TRBV7-3 to TRBJ2-3; 11 bases match TRBD2. V lost 5 bases and J lost 4; bases outside the gene matches: 8. Per germline, CDR1 SGHTA and CDR2 FQGTGA. There are 16 residues in the CDR3. The CDR3 DNA reads TGTGCCAGCAGCCCGATAGCGGGAGGGTACGCAGATACGCAGTATTTT. This gives the protein CASSPIAGGYADTQYF.

V and J are TRBV6-5 and TRBJ2-1; unclear D gene. CDR1 and CDR2 from the germline V gene are MNHEY and SVGAGI. The CDR3 loop spans 13 amino acids. Trimming pared 6 bases from V and 8 bases from J, leaving 14 bases between. CDR3 sequence: CASRLLLEHEQFF. In DNA, the CDR3 is TGTGCCAGCAGGCTGCTGCTAGAGCATGAGCAGTTCTTC.

V usage is TRBV19 and J usage is TRBJ2-7, with D maybe TRBD2 (5 bases). The V end lost 3 bases, the J end lost 0 bases, and 12 bases lay between the germline ends. The CDR3 consists of 15 residues. Germline assignment: CDR1 LNHDA and CDR2 SQIVND (reference sequence). The CDR3 protein is CASSMDSFSSYEQYF. CDR3 nucleotides: TGTGCCAGTAGTATGGACTCCTTTAGCTCCTACGAGCAGTACTTC.

The chain has TRBV2 and TRBJ2-1; TRBD2 matches at 13 bases. CDR1 and CDR2 (germline): SNHLY, FYNNEI. The CDR3 contains 15 residues. The ends lost 6 bases at V and 8 bases at J; junction bases unmatched: 7. The CDR3 sequence: CASRPRTSGSDEQFF. CDR3 nucleotides: TGTGCCAGCAGACCCAGGACTAGCGGGAGCGATGAGCAGTTCTTC.

J is TRBJ2-1 and V is TRBV3-1 (or the pseudogene TRBV3-2), with D possibly matching TRBD2 (5 bases). This CDR3 has 15 amino acids. Trimming took 1 base from V and 8 from J, leaving 15 bases between them. Per germline, CDR1 LGHDT and CDR2 YNNKEL (reference sequence). The CDR3 region has the DNA TGTGCCAGCAGCCAAGCTTTGCGTGGGAGCTATGAGCAGTTCTTC. Translation: CASSQALRGSYEQFF.

V usage is TRBV5-4 and J usage is TRBJ2-7; D not resolved. V was clipped by 5 bases and J by 0 bases, with 12 bases between them. CDR3 length: 14 amino acids. Germline CDR1 SGHNT, CDR2 YYREEE (reference sequence). CDR3 bases: TGTGCCAGCAGGACGGACGTTCGCTCCTACGAGCAGTACTTC. Its protein product is CASRTDVRSYEQYF.

The CDR3 nucleotides read TGTGCCAGCAGCTTGGGGGGATGGGGCACAGATACGCAGTATTTT. It yields the protein CASSLGGWGTDTQYF. J is TRBJ2-3 and V is TRBV5-4; D is unclear. The ends were cut back, 0 bases at V and 1 base at J, with 9 bases in the middle. Germline V gene sequence: CDR1 SGHNT, CDR2 YYREEE (reference sequence). The CDR3 runs 15 residues. The full variable domain, rest sourced from reference TRBV5-4 and TRBJ2-3, is ETGVTQSPTHLIKTRGQQVTLRCSSQSGHNTVSWYQQALGQGPQFIFQYYREEENGRGNFPPRFSGLQFPNYSSELNVNALELDDSALYLCASSLGGWGTDTQYFGPGTRLTVL.

This chain joins TRBV7-2 and TRBJ2-5; 7 bases map to TRBD1. The CDR3 is 15 residues long. Germline CDR1 and CDR2: SGHTA and FQGNSA. Unmatched junction bases numbered 11, after V lost 5 bases and J lost 5 bases. In DNA form, the CDR3 reads TGTGCCAGCAGCAAGTACGACAGGGCAGGGGAGACCCAGTACTTC. Amino acids: CASSKYDRAGETQYF.

The rearrangement joins TRBV3-1 (or the pseudogene TRBV3-2) to TRBJ2-7, with 16 bases lining up with TRBD2. Trimming cost V 5 bases and J 4 bases; bases outside gene matches: 8. This CDR3 has 17 residues. Germline V gene data show CDR1 as LGHDT and CDR2 as YNNKEL (reference sequence). CDR3 sequence (DNA): TGTGCCAGCAGCTTAGGGACTAGCGGGAGGGCCCGGTACGAGCAGTACTTC. Amino acid sequence: CASSLGTSGRARYEQYF.

This clone showed up just once. This chain uses TRBV28 with TRBJ2-7; a weak D match, TRBD1 (6 bases). This CDR3 comprises 16 residues. The germline CDR1 and CDR2 sequences are MDHEN and SYDVKM. V dropped 6 bases and J dropped 5 bases, with 23 bases sitting between them. For the CDR3, the DNA is TGTGCCAGCAGACCCCCATCGCCAGGACAGAAGGACGAGCAGTACTTC. Residues: CASRPPSPGQKDEQYF.

V gene TRBV7-3 combines with J gene TRBJ2-1; D unclear. CDR1 is SGHTA, CDR2 FQGTGA, per germline. Trimming removed 5 bases from V and 0 bases from J, with 8 bases in between. This CDR3 comprises 14 residues. The DNA of the CDR3 is TGTGCCAGCAGCCAACTGATCTCCTACAATGAGCAGTTCTTC. Protein product: CASSQLISYNEQFF.

The J gene is TRBJ2-1, the V gene TRBV5-4; D unclear. Looked up from germline, CDR1 is SGHNT and CDR2 is YYREEE (reference sequence). This CDR3 is built from 12 residues. V was pared by 3 bases and J by 6 bases, with 7 bases between. CDR3 bases: TGTGCCAGCAGCTCCGAACGCAATGAGCAGTTCTTC. Its protein is CASSSERNEQFF.

This clone has a single count. V usage is TRBV14 and J usage is TRBJ2-1; D is uncertain. This CDR3 region has 17 residues. Germline CDR1 SGHDN, CDR2 FVKESK. Trimming removed 1 base from V and 1 base from J, with 14 bases in between. In DNA form, the CDR3 reads TGTGCCAGCAGCCAAGCGGGCCGAACCCTTTCCTACAATGAGCAGTTCTTC. This gives the protein CASSQAGRTLSYNEQFF.

The chain couples TRBV25-1 to TRBJ2-1, with D perhaps TRBD2 (6 bases). Germline CDR1 and CDR2: MGHDK and SYGVNS. This CDR3 spans 14 amino acids. Trimming cost V 7 bases and J 7 bases, with 17 bases left between them. The CDR3 region is CASKKTSPPNEQFF. DNA of the CDR3: TGTGCCAGCAAAAAGACTAGTCCGCCGAATGAGCAGTTCTTC.

The chain is built from TRBV6-5 and TRBJ2-7; 7 bases agree with TRBD1. Germline values: CDR1 MNHEY, CDR2 SVGAGI. The CDR3 is 11 amino acids. V dropped 11 bases and J dropped 5; count of bases not matched to a gene: 6. In DNA, the CDR3 is TGTGCCTCAACAGGGGCACACGAGCAGTACTTC. Its protein product is CASTGAHEQYF.

The chain is built from TRBV18 and TRBJ2-3; 10 bases are a match to TRBD2. J was trimmed by 1 base and V by 6 bases; bases with no gene match: 13. The CDR3 sequence is 18 residues long. Germline V gene data show CDR1 as KGHSH and CDR2 as LQKENI. CDR3 residues: CASSKIALAGVGTDTQYF. CDR3 DNA: TGTGCCAGCTCGAAAATCGCCCTAGCGGGAGTGGGCACAGATACGCAGTATTTT.

The genes are TRBV1 and TRBJ2-7. TRBV1 is a recognized pseudogene. This CDR3 has 18 residues. CDR3 amino acids: CTSSQDYLVHWRSYEQYF. Here the CDR3 DNA reads TGCACCAGCAGCCAAGATTATTTAGTCCATTGGCGATCCTACGAGCAGTACTTC.

The chain recombines TRBV9 with TRBJ2-7; 9 nucleotides align to TRBD1. The CDR3 is made up of 15 amino acids. Germline V lookup: CDR1 SGDLS, CDR2 YYNGEE. V was pared by 3 bases and J by 5 bases, with 9 bases of the junction left unmatched. As DNA, the CDR3 is TGTGCCAGCAGCGGAATAACAGGGGGCATCCACGAGCAGTACTTC. It translates to CASSGITGGIHEQYF.

The gene calls are TRBV30 and TRBJ1-6; D is undetermined. Per germline, CDR1 GTSNPN and CDR2 SVGIG (reference sequence). Trimming pared 2 bases from V and 0 bases from J, leaving 17 bases between. CDR3 length equals 18 residues. The CDR3 DNA sequence: TGTGCCTGGAGTCGCGGTGGAGCACTAGTCTCCTATAATTCACCCCTCCACTTT. Encoded protein: CAWSRGGALVSYNSPLHF. Filled out from reference TRBV30 and TRBJ1-6, the complete variable domain reads SQTIHQWPATLVQPVGSPLSLECTVEGTSNPNLYWYRQAAGRGLQLLFYSVGIGQISSEVPQNLSASRPQDRQFILSSKKLLLSDSGFYLCAWSRGGALVSYNSPLHFGNGTRLTVT.

The gene calls are TRBV24-1 and TRBJ2-7; D is ambiguous. The germline CDR1 and CDR2 sequences are KGHDR and SFDVKD. Trimming shortened V by 4 bases and J by 0 bases, and 12 bases separated the two germline ends. The CDR3 extends over 15 amino acids. This chain's CDR3 is CATSDSGPYSYEQYF. DNA of the CDR3: TGTGCCACCAGTGACTCTGGCCCTTACTCCTACGAGCAGTACTTC.

V is TRBV10-1 and J is TRBJ1-2; TRBD1 matches 8 bases. Germline CDR1 and CDR2: WNHNN and SYGVQD (reference sequence). The CDR3 length is 14 residues. The J segment lost 9 bases and the V segment lost 0 bases, leaving 6 bases of the junction unmatched. The CDR3 DNA follows: TGCGCCAGCAGTGAGTCACGGACAGGGATGCGCTACACCTTC. Translating it yields CASSESRTGMRYTF.

This rearrangement joins TRBV28 to TRBJ1-2; maybe TRBD1 (6 bases). CDR1 and CDR2 (germline): MDHEN, SYDVKM. This CDR3 is 15 amino acids long. Trimming removed 5 bases at V and 2 bases at J, with 15 bases between. In DNA form, the CDR3 reads TGTGCCAGCAGTATGCCGGGACACAACAACTATGGCTACACCTTC. Its translation: CASSMPGHNNYGYTF.